The sequence of this T cell receptor beta chain was determined in a study of T cells in Graves' hyperthyroidism and ophthalmopathy. Study information: The authors collected peripheral blood at initial diagnosis, before any treatment.

The V gene's germline CDR1 is LGHDT and CDR2 YNNKEL (reference sequence). Trimming removed 4 bases from V and 3 bases from J, with 15 bases in between. The CDR3 totals 15 residues. What was amplified from RNA transcripts were TCR beta CDR3 regions. HTBI primers were employed in a first-round RT-PCR of the TCR CDR3. TCRdb used MiXCR to reprocess the multiplex PCR reads, holding one entry per CDR3 protein. The sample has some 650,000 distinct CDR3 sequences, around 16% seen once. The chain uses TRBV3-1 and TRBJ1-2; no reliable D call. This clonotype was obtained from a woman aged 40 to 50 with Graves' ophthalmopathy. The sample comprised blood. The CDR3 is CASSPQATLHYGYTF. CDR3 coding DNA: TGTGCCAGCAGCCCACAAGCCACCCTTCACTATGGCTACACCTTC.